The 10 T cell receptor beta chains reported below all come from one sample, sequenced in a study of cytomegalovirus exposure and HLA in healthy donors. A multiplex PCR was run with 60 Vbeta primers and 13 Jbeta primers. Profiling relied on immunoSEQ multiplex PCR, and the TCRdb table lists in-frame clones only, not all of them. The sample shows 120,000 or so clones, 17% of them seen only once. The sequencing sample was made of PBMCs. These receptors came from a female donor in good health and CMV-seropositive.

The J gene is TRBJ2-7, the V gene TRBV28, with D unclear. Germline values: CDR1 MDHEN, CDR2 SYDVKM. V shed 2 bases and J shed 5 bases, with 13 bases lying between them. This CDR3 is 14 amino acids long. The CDR3 sequence: CASSLRVNSHEQYF. The CDR3, as DNA: TGTGCCAGCAGTTTAAGAGTGAATAGTCACGAGCAGTACTTC. The full variable domain, with the rest looked up from reference TRBV28 and TRBJ2-7, is DVKVTQSSRYLVKRTGEKVFLECVQDMDHENMFWYRQDPGLGLRLIYFSYDVKMKEKGDIPEGYSVSREKKERFSLILESASTNQTSMYLCASSLRVNSHEQYFGPGTRLTVT.

This clone was seen a few times. The chain is built from TRBV25-1 and TRBJ1-4; TRBD1 aligns across 8 bases. J gave up 7 bases and V 6 bases, and 7 bases lay outside the gene matches. The CDR3 totals 14 residues. CDR1 is MGHDK, CDR2 SYGVNS, per germline. The CDR3 loop is CASSGQGRSEKLFF. DNA for the CDR3: TGTGCCAGCAGCGGACAGGGTAGGAGTGAAAAACTGTTTTTT. The full variable domain, completed using reference TRBV25-1 and TRBJ1-4, is EADIYQTPRYLVIGTGKKITLECSQTMGHDKMYWYQQDPGMELHLIHYSYGVNSTEKGDLSSESTVSRIRTEHFPLTLESARPSHTSQYLCASSGQGRSEKLFFGSGTQLSVL.

The sample holds a few counts of this clone. The rearrangement links TRBV4-2 to TRBJ1-2; 8 bases are a match to TRBD1. With 4 bases clipped from V and 2 bases from J, the junction kept 9 bases outside the gene matches. Germline V CDR1 and CDR2: LGHNA, YNFKEQ. There are 16 residues in the CDR3. CDR3 loop: CASSPGQGFLNYGYTF. The CDR3 coding sequence is TGTGCCAGCAGCCCAGGACAGGGCTTCTTGAACTATGGCTACACCTTC.

A few counts support this clone. This chain joins TRBV30 and TRBJ1-2, with a weak D call TRBD1 (6 bases). Germline values: CDR1 GTSNPN, CDR2 SVGIG (reference sequence). The V end was cut by 0 bases, the J end by 8 bases, with 13 bases between. The CDR3 is 13 amino acids. CDR3 sequence (DNA): TGTGCCTGGAGTGTTCGGAGCACAGGGGGCTACACCTTC. Residues: CAWSVRSTGGYTF.

The chain employs TRBV5-6 and TRBJ1-2; a possible D gene is TRBD1 (5 bases). V dropped 2 bases and J dropped 5 bases, with 16 bases sitting between them. The CDR3 spans 15 residues. In germline, CDR1 is SGHDT, CDR2 YYEEEE. CDR3 region: CASSLKGNSVYGYTF. CDR3 nucleotides: TGTGCCAGCAGCTTAAAGGGGAATTCAGTTTATGGCTACACCTTC. Full variable domain (remainder filled in from reference TRBV5-6 and TRBJ1-2): DAGVTQSPTHLIKTRGQQVTLRCSPKSGHDTVSWYQQALGQGPQFIFQYYEEEERQRGNFPDRFSGHQFPNYSSELNVNALLLGDSALYLCASSLKGNSVYGYTFGSGTRLTVV.

Only a few counts were recorded for this clone. The rearrangement links TRBV7-9 to TRBJ2-2; TRBD2 matches 9 bases. V was pared by 5 bases and J by 0 bases, with 7 bases of the junction left unmatched. CDR1 SEHNR and CDR2 FQNEAQ come from the germline V gene (reference sequence). The CDR3 loop spans 17 amino acids. As DNA, the CDR3 is TGTGCCAGCAGCGCCCTGGCGGGAGGGCCGAACACCGGGGAGCTGTTTTTT. It specifies CASSALAGGPNTGELFF.

This clone was observed a handful of times. The chain joins TRBV11-2 to TRBJ1-2, with a tentative D call TRBD1 (6 bases). Germline V gives CDR1 SGHAT, CDR2 FQNNGV. V lost 4 bases and J lost 3, with 15 bases in between. The CDR3 has 15 amino acids. DNA of the CDR3: TGTGCCAGCAGCTCATCCCGGGACACCTACTATGGCTACACCTTC. It specifies CASSSSRDTYYGYTF.

The table lists this clone with many counts. CDR3 sequence reads: CASSEGTVSNQPQHF. The CDR3 DNA is TGTGCCAGCAGTGAAGGGACAGTTAGCAATCAGCCCCAGCATTTT. The rearrangement links TRBV2 to TRBJ1-5, with D possibly TRBD1 on 6 matching bases. The germline CDR1 and CDR2 sequences are SNHLY and FYNNEI. The V gene lost 1 base and the J gene lost 0 bases, with 7 bases spanning the gap. The CDR3 extends over 15 amino acids.

In this sample, this clone turned up a few times. The rearrangement joins TRBV6-5 to TRBJ1-4; the match to TRBD1 covers 10 bases. V was clipped by 6 bases and J by 8 bases; unmatched bases: 9. In germline, CDR1 is MNHEY, CDR2 SVGAGI. The CDR3 consists of 15 residues. CDR3 in amino acids: CASRASGGQGEKLFF. Here the CDR3 DNA reads TGTGCCAGCAGAGCTAGTGGGGGACAGGGGGAAAAACTGTTTTTT.

V and J are TRBV4-1 and TRBJ1-4; D is undetermined. The V gene lost 0 bases and the J gene lost 8 bases, with 7 bases spanning the gap. The CDR3 length is 13 residues. CDR1 MGHRA and CDR2 YSYEKL come from the germline V gene. CDR3 protein: CASSQDHTEKLFF. The CDR3 DNA reads as TGCGCCAGCAGCCAAGATCACACGGAAAAACTGTTTTTT.